This is a list of T cell receptor beta chains from one sample in a study of CD8+ T cells in alopecia areata. The repertoire was sequenced with immunoSEQ multiplex PCR; TCRdb's copy has only in-frame clones and lacks some. The profile shows around 86,000 clones, about two thirds of them singletons. This specimen was CD8+ T cells sorted from blood, taken at approximately week 42, from a patient treated with tofacitinib. These receptors were collected from a human donor with alopecia areata. Each CDR3 is given with its conserved first and last residue. The D gene is left open where the match is weak. For some rows the clone size is stated as once, few or many, or as a class when expanded; others skip it.

>TRBJ2-2|TRBV30|-|-
TGTGCCTGGAGTCTAACCGGGGAGCTGTTTTTT
CAWSLTGELFF
>TRBJ1-5|TRBV15|-|-
TGTGCCACCAGAACCCTGGGGGATCAGCCCCAGCATTTT
CATRTLGDQPQHF
>TRBJ2-3|TRBV5-1|TRBD1|-
TGCGCCAGCAGCTTGAGGGGGCGCCCCGTAGATACGCAGTATTTT
CASSLRGRPVDTQYF
>TRBJ2-3|TRBV25-1|TRBD2|-
TGTGCCAGCAGCGGGACTATCACAGATACGCAGTATTTT
CASSGTITDTQYF
>TRBJ2-1|TRBV7-9|-|-
TGTGCCAGCAGCATTGGGAACAGGGATATTGAGCAGTTCTTC
CASSIGNRDIEQFF
>TRBJ2-7|TRBV2|TRBD1|-
TGTGCCAGCAGTGGGGATTTGACAGGGGATTACGAGCAGTACTTC
CASSGDLTGDYEQYF
>TRBJ2-1|TRBV2|-|-
TGTGCCAGCAGTAAAGGACAGAGCTCCTACAATGAGCAGTTCTTC
CASSKGQSSYNEQFF
>TRBJ2-1|TRBV14|-|-
TGTGCCAGCAGCCAAGGAATAGGGGGGGCGAATGAGCAGTTCTTC
CASSQGIGGANEQFF
>TRBJ1-5|TRBV15|-|few
TGTGCCACCAGCAGAGGACAGAGCAATCAGCCCCAGCATTTT
CATSRGQSNQPQHF
>TRBJ2-5|TRBV12-5|-|-
TGTGCTAGTGGTGGCGATGAAGAGACCCAGTACTTC
CASGGDEETQYF
>TRBJ1-1|TRBV5-8|-|-
TGTGCCAGCAGCCGACCTGGGGCAGAGAACACTGAAGCTTTCTTT
CASSRPGAENTEAFF
>TRBJ2-7|TRBV4-3|-|-
TGCGCCAGCAGCCAAGAGACAGCCTCCGGGCGCCACGAGCAGTACTTC
CASSQETASGRHEQYF
>TRBJ1-2|TRBV19|TRBD1|-
TGTGCCAGTAGTCCGGTACAGGGGGCGGTGGAAGCTGGCTACACCTTC
CASSPVQGAVEAGYTF
>TRBJ1-2|TRBV29-1|TRBD1|-
TGCAGCGTCGTCACTGGACAGGGAAAATTGGGAGGCTACACCTTC
CSVVTGQGKLGGYTF
>TRBJ1-5|TRBV27|-|-
TGTGCCAGCAGTCTCTCGGGGACCGATCAGCCCCAGCATTTT
CASSLSGTDQPQHF
>TRBJ2-7|TRBV30|TRBD2|-
TGTGCCTGGAGTCGGACTAGCGGGGTCTACGAGCAGTACTTC
CAWSRTSGVYEQYF